Shown below are 2 T cell receptor beta chains from a single sample sequenced in a study of blood T cell repertoires in COVID-19. Produced via immunoSEQ multiplex PCR; TCRdb's table is partial and in-frame only. The profile shows under 250,000 clones, roughly four fifths of them singletons. Material for sequencing was peripheral blood. The receptors come from a woman aged 60-70 years with acute or convalescent COVID-19.

The rearrangement links TRBV3-1 (or the pseudogene TRBV3-2) to TRBJ1-1, with 8 bases aligning to TRBD1. The V and J ends lost 3 bases and 11 bases, in that order; junction bases with no gene match: 8. Germline CDR1 and CDR2: LGHDT and YNNKEL (reference sequence). The CDR3 is 13 residues long. The CDR3 region has the DNA TGTGCCAGCAGCCAGCAGGGGACAGGCGTCGCTTTCTTT. Translation: CASSQQGTGVAFF.

The chain uses TRBV15 and TRBJ1-3; D may be TRBD1 (5 bases). Germline CDR1 LNHNV, CDR2 YYDKDF (reference sequence). The CDR3 loop spans 15 amino acids. Trimming removed 3 bases from V and 4 bases from J, with 13 bases in between. For the CDR3, the DNA is TGTGCCACCAGCAGGGAAACAGGTCAAGGAAACACCATATATTTT. It specifies CATSRETGQGNTIYF. The full variable domain, its missing parts supplied by reference TRBV15 and TRBJ1-3, is DAMVIQNPRYQVTQFGKPVTLSCSQTLNHNVMYWYQQKSSQAPKLLFHYYDKDFNNEADTPDNFQSRRPNTSFCFLDIRSPGLGDTAMYLCATSRETGQGNTIYFGEGSWLTVV.